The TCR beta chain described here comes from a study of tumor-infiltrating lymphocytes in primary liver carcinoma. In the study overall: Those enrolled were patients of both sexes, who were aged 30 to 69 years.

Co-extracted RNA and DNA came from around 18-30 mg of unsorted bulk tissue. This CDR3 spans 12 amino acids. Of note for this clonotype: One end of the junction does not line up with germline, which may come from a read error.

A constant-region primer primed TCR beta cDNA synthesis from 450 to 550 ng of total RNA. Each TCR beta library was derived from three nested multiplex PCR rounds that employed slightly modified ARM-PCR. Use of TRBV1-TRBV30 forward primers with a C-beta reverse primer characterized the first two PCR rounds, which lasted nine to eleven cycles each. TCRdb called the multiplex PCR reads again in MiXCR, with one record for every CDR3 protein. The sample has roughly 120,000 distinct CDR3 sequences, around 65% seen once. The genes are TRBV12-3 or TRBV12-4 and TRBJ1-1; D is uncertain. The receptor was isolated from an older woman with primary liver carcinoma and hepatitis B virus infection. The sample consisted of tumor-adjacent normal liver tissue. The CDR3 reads CASSPRWTEALF. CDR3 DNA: TGTGCCAGCAGTCCAAGGTGGACTGAAGCTCTCTTT.